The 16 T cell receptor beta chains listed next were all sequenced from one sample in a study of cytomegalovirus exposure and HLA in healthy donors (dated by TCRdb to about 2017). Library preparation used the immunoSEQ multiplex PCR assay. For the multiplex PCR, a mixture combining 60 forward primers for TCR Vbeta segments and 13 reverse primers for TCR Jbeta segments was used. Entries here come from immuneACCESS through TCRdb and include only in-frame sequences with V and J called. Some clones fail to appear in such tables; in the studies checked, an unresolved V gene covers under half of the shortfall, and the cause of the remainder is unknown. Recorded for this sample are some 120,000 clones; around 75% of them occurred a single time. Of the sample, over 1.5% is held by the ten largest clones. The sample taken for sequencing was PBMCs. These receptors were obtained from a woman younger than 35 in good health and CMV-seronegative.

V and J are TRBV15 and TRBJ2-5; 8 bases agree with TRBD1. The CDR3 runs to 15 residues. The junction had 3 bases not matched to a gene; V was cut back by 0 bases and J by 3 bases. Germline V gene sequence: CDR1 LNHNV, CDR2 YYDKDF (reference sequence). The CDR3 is CATSRDPGGEETQYF. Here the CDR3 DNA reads TGTGCCACCAGCAGAGATCCAGGGGGCGAAGAGACCCAGTACTTC.

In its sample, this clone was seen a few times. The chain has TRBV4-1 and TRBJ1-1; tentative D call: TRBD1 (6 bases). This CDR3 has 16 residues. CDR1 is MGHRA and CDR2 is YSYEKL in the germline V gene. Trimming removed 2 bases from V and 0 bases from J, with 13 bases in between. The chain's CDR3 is CASSQHVGAMNTEAFF. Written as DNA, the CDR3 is TGCGCCAGCAGCCAACACGTGGGGGCGATGAACACTGAAGCTTTCTTT.

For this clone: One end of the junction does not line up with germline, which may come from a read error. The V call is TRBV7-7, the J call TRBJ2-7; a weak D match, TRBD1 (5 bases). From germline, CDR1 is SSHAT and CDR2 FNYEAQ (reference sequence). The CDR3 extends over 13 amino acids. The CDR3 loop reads CASSQDRAYEQYF. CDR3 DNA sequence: TGTGCTAGCAGTCAAGACAGAGCCTACGAGCAGTACTTC.

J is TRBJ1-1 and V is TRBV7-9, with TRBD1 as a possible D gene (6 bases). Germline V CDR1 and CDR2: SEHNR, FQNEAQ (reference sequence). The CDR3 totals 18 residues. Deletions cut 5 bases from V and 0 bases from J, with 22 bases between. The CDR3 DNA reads TGTGCCAGCAGCCCAGAGCCCGTCGGATGGGACATGAACACTGAAGCTTTCTTT. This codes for CASSPEPVGWDMNTEAFF. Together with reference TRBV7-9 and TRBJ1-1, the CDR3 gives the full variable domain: DTGVSQNPRHKITKRGQNVTFRCDPISEHNRLYWYRQTLGQGPEFLTYFQNEAQLEKSRLLSDRFSAERPKGSFSTLEIQRTEQGDSAMYLCASSPEPVGWDMNTEAFFGQGTRLTVV.

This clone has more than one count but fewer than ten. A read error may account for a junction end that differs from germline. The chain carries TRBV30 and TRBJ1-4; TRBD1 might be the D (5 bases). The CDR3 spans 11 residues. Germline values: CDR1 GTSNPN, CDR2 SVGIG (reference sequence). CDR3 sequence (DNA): TGTGCCTGGCTTAACAGGACCAACTTAATTTTT. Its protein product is CAWLNRTNLIF.

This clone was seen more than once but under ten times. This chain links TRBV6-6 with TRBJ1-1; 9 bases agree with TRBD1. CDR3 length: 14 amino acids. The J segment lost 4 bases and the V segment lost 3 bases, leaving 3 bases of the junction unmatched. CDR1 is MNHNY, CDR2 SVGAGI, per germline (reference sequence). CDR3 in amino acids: CASSYDRGTTEAFF. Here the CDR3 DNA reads TGTGCCAGCAGTTATGACAGGGGGACCACTGAAGCTTTCTTT.

CDR3 amino acids: CASSLNRGWGYTF. The CDR3 bases are TGTGCCAGCAGTTTGAACAGGGGTTGGGGCTACACCTTC. The chain has TRBV28 and TRBJ1-2; 7 positions agree with TRBD1. Trimming cost V 3 bases and J 8 bases; bases outside gene matches: 6. This CDR3 is 13 amino acids long. CDR1 is MDHEN and CDR2 is SYDVKM in the germline V gene.

CDR3 nucleotide sequence: TGTGCCAGCAGCTTGGGGCGGGACTATGGCTACACCTTC. Amino acids: CASSLGRDYGYTF. The chain carries TRBV5-6 and TRBJ1-2; D ambiguous. CDR1 is SGHDT, CDR2 YYEEEE, per germline. This CDR3 comprises 13 residues. V lost 0 bases to trimming and J lost 3 bases, with 6 bases between them.

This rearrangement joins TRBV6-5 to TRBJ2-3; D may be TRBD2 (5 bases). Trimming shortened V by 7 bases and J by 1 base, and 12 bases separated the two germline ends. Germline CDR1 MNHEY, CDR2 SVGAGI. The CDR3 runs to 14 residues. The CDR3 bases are TGTGCCAGCACCGTCTCCGGGGGCACAGATACGCAGTATTTT. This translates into CASTVSGGTDTQYF.

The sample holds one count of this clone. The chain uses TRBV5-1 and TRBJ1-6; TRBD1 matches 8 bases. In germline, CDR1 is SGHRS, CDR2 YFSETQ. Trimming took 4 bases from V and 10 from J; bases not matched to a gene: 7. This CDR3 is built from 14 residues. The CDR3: CASSGGQDRSPLHF. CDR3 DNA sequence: TGCGCCAGCAGCGGGGGACAGGACAGATCACCCCTCCACTTT.

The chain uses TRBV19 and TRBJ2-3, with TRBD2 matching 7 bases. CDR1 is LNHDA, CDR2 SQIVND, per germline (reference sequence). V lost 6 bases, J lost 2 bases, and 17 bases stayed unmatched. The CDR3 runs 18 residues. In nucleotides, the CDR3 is TGTGCCAGTAGCCCCCGGTTAGTAGGGACTACCAACACAGATACGCAGTATTTT. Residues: CASSPRLVGTTNTDTQYF.

The CDR3: CAWTRKGQGFMNTEAFF. The CDR3 nucleotides are TGTGCCTGGACCCGCAAAGGACAGGGATTTATGAACACTGAAGCTTTCTTT. V usage is TRBV30 and J usage is TRBJ1-1; 8 nucleotides line up with TRBD1. The length of the CDR3 is 17 residues. V shed 4 bases, J shed 0 bases, and the junction held 13 bases outside the gene matches. The germline CDR1 and CDR2 sequences are GTSNPN and SVGIG (reference sequence).

The CDR3 region is CASSFLTRNTEAFF. DNA for the CDR3: TGTGCCAGCAGCTTCCTCACGCGGAACACTGAAGCTTTCTTT. V usage is TRBV7-9 and J usage is TRBJ1-1; D gene unclear. CDR3 size: 14 residues. Germline CDR1 is SEHNR and CDR2 is FQNEAQ (reference sequence). The V end lost 3 bases, the J end lost 1 base, and 9 bases lay between the germline ends.

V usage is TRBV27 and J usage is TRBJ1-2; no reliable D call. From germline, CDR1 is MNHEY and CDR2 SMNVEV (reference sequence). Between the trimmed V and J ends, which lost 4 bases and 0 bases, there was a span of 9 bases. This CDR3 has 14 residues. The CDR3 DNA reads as TGTGCCAGCAGTTGGTCAGGTTCTAACTATGGCTACACCTTC. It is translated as CASSWSGSNYGYTF.

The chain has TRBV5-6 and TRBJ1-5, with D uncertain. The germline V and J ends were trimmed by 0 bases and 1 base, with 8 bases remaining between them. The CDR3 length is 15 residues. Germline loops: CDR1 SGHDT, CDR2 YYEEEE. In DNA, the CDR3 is TGTGCCAGCAGCTTGGACCGGAGCAGCAATCAGCCCCAGCATTTT. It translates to CASSLDRSSNQPQHF.

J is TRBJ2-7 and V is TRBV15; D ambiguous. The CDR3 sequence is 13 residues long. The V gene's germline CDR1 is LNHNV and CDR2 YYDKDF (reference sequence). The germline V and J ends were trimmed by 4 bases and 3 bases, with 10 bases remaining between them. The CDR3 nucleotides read TGTGCCACCAGCATCCGGCGGAGCTACGAGCAGTACTTC. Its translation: CATSIRRSYEQYF.